This entry concerns a single TCR beta chain. Its cognate antigen has yet to be identified. Base qualities are not at hand, and no much larger clone is one base apart. The data originate from a study of cytomegalovirus exposure and HLA in healthy donors (dated by TCRdb to 2015 to 2018). With regard to the full study: An earlier analysis of roughly 630 of the donors reported 276 Gb of sequence data and more than 90 million unique TCR beta sequences from about 200 million T cells. Approximately 330 gigabases of sequencing data and about 92 million unique TCR sequences made up an early release that covered approximately 620 HLA-typed donors. Every repertoire in the discovery cohort had been generated on one and the same sequencing platform. The study used immunosequencing to profile the T cell repertoires of several hundred subjects and linked those repertoires to cytomegalovirus serostatus. Among several hundred genotyped donors of the cohort, an average of roughly 230,000 unique TCR beta nucleotide sequences was sequenced per donor, of which about 19% were non-productive. A later genetic analysis took genome-wide SNP genotypes for about 55% of the roughly 700 donors and used that subset as a discovery cohort. An earlier analysis of nearly 600 of the donors applied high-throughput TCR beta sequencing to assess whether each TCR beta V gene segment acted as functional or pseudogenic. The study aimed to test whether cataloging public T cell receptors could reveal signatures of past pathogen exposure. Of the approximately 400 genotyped donors, about 80% fell in the genetic ancestry cluster associated with self-reported Caucasian donors. Both class I and class II loci were covered by HLA typing, at four-digit resolution. Because of strong linkage in the cohort, five DR-DQ haplotypes were treated as single units for association and clustering. To predict cytomegalovirus infection status, the study combined high-throughput TCR immunosequencing, statistical association of individual TCRs with disease status, and machine learning. Besides the first cohort of 666 subjects, a separate validation cohort made up of 95 to 150 different subjects was used. Typing coverage differed by locus: A, B, C, DRB1 and DQB1 were typed in roughly 629-630 donors, DQA1 in 522, DPA1 in over 600, and DPB1 in just under 490. A later analysis re-analyzed previously published TCR beta repertoires from 500 to 700 donors and added high-resolution HLA genotyping to study TCR occurrence patterns. Rather than drawing on any new phenotypic data, the later analysis identified candidate immune exposures from TCR beta sequences and the way those sequences occurred across donors. Donor age, sex, ethnicity and CMV serostatus were compiled alongside the repertoire data. General study outcomes and caveats: It was suggested by the authors that the approach could potentially be generalized to other disease states and immunological phenotypes. According to a later analysis, parvovirus B19, influenza, CMV and Epstein-Barr virus appeared linked to several top co-occurrence clusters. Broadly in line with IMGT annotations, most TCR beta V segments showed up in productive rearrangements about 87% or about 30% of the time in an earlier analysis of 587 of the donors. According to a later analysis, most CMV-associated TCR beta chains appeared to be HLA-restricted, and the HLA associations seemed to be driven largely by CMV exposure. In the study, about 150 TCR beta chains were listed as associated with cytomegalovirus. In a later analysis, the rate of TCR association differed among HLA loci, with DRB1 alleles having the most associated TCRs and HLA-C alleles having the fewest. Cytomegalovirus status was reported to be diagnosed by the classifier with high specificity and sensitivity in both the original and validation cohorts. Across donors, most TCR sequences were observed very rarely, whereas some public TCRs were present in many individuals. At a false discovery rate of 0.05, a later analysis linked around 17,000 TCR beta sequences to specific HLA alleles. When HLA alleles, especially DR and DQ, strongly co-occurred, attributing TCR associations to individual alleles was difficult. A few of the identified cytomegalovirus-associated TCR beta chains were confirmed in vitro to be specific for cytomegalovirus antigens. A further reported finding was that TCR beta sequences accurately predicted the HLA-A and HLA-B alleles for most subjects in the first cohort. A cluster of highly shared sequence variants was judged likely to be a technical artifact of the sequencing pipeline. Some IMGT-functional V segments, including TRBV6-2 and TRBV6-3, could not be distinguished by the 87-base-pair reads and were therefore excluded. Because some donors lacked HLA typing at each locus, the association tests relied only on the typed subset. The presence/absence analyses assumed that sequencing depth was roughly uniform across donors, and that assumption may not be true. Only TCR beta chains were sequenced in this cohort, and the absence of alpha or paired-chain data limited detectable features. In a later genetic analysis, a missense DCLRE1C variant was associated with V-gene and J-gene trimming of TCR beta chains, and the association was replicated in an independent cohort. According to a later genetic analysis, donors in an Asian-associated ancestry cluster had fewer N-insertions in productive TCRs than the approximately 670-donor mean. The only immune exposure information available for the cohort was CMV serostatus. In a later analysis, HLA-associated TCR beta chains showed more clonal expansion and lower generation probabilities than non-associated chains that were equally common. Because counts were too low, roughly 18 rarely observed V segments, including chromosome 9 orphons, were left out of the earlier analysis of a few hundred of the donors. Correlated functional status among segregating V segments might be attributable to linkage disequilibrium, but an unknown experimental factor could not be ruled out.

The CDR3 has 11 amino acids, counting the end cysteine and phenylalanine. Only CDR3 DNA is held: 33 bases, read in frame from base 1. Relative to germline, V is 3 bases shorter and J is 10 bases shorter, with 12 bases between their ends. CDR1 and CDR2, per the germline V gene, are SQVTM and ANQGSEA. The cohort was made up of under 800 healthy bone marrow donors. At the time of sampling, all cohort members were nominally healthy, though unrecorded immune exposures were likely present. The donor tested CMV seropositive and was one of the 289 seropositive cohort members. Each donor provided a peripheral blood sample, and peripheral blood mononuclear cells were used for TCR beta sequencing. The Qiagen DNeasy Blood Extraction Kit was used to extract genomic DNA from the blood cell samples. Libraries were constructed by the immunoSEQ multiplex PCR assay. A mixture of 60 forward primers for TCR Vbeta segments and 13 reverse primers for TCR Jbeta segments was used in the multiplex PCR. Amplification of the CDR3 region of rearranged TCR beta genes was performed with a multiplex PCR assay on genomic DNA. The Illumina HiSeq System was used to sequence the amplified TCR beta libraries as 87-base-pair reads. Per the source publication's procedure: In a later analysis, tens of millions of unique TCR beta chains were counted across the roughly 610 repertoires, and around 11 million of these chains were shared by at least two donors. A nearest-neighbor algorithm error-corrected the raw reads and collapsed the reads into unique sequences, merging closely related sequences to remove PCR and sequencing errors. V, D and J gene segments were assigned by aligning CDR3 sequences to IMGT reference sequences. For a sequence to be retained, a match of at least six nucleotides was required to both a V gene segment and a J gene segment. Rearrangements were called productive when the CDR3 lacked stop codons and stayed in frame with V and J; all others were non-productive. Following IMGT convention, CDR3 was defined as the stretch from the second conserved V-encoded cysteine up to the conserved J-encoded phenylalanine. In an earlier analysis of 500 to 650 of the donors, sequences lacking an unambiguous match to a single V gene segment were excluded. In an earlier analysis of roughly 600 of the donors, a V segment was called functional when productive rearrangements were above 56.7%, and segregating when the standard deviation between donors exceeded 5%. A statistical classification framework was built for diagnosing cytomegalovirus status from the catalog of TCR beta chain sequences. V and J gene assignment, in a later analysis, came from comparing TCR nucleotide sequences with IMGT/GENE-DB human TR gene sequences. The TCRdist pipeline was used in a later analysis to assign CDR3 sequences and most-parsimonious VDJ recombination scenarios. In a later analysis, each TCR beta chain was defined by its CDR3 amino acid sequence together with its V-gene family, and reads without a unique V-gene family were excluded. To address suspected cross-contamination and a sequencing artifact, a later analysis removed approximately 600 highly shared, low-generation-probability nucleotide sequences. In a later analysis, a clonal expansion index was calculated for each public chain from normalized within-repertoire ranks of inferred template counts. In a later analysis, generation probabilities were computed with a VDJ recombination model fitted to out-of-frame rearrangements, and the resulting probabilities were checked against IGoR. In a later analysis, hypergeometric tests were used to score TCR-TCR, TCR-HLA and TCR-CMV co-occurrence, with a repertoire-size bias correction applied to TCR pairs. To estimate false discovery rates, a later analysis permuted the HLA or CMV assignments 20 times. In a later analysis, co-occurring TCRs were grouped using DBSCAN, and TCRdist sequence similarity was added for clustering within HLA-allele-positive subsets. Repertoires with fewer than 30,000 or more than 120,000 public chains were left out of co-occurrence clustering, as were a handful of repertoires with anomalous nucleotide sharing. TCRdb mirrors the immuneACCESS table, restricted to in-frame sequences. Some clones are absent from its copies; in checked studies, under half trace to an unresolved V gene, and the reason for the others is unknown. D and trimming were read from the DNA, whereas the V and J calls and clone size are those reported in that table. Across this sample there are fewer than 110,000 clones, with less than 85% seen only once. The ten top clones hold 14% of the sample.

The V gene is TRBV29-1 and the J gene is TRBJ1-2, and TRBD1 may be the D gene, going by 6 matching bases. The clonotype was recovered from a woman between 35 and 50 years old in good health and CMV-seropositive. Sequenced material: PBMCs. CDR3 region: CSVDPDSYYTF. The DNA reads TGCAGCGTTGACCCGGACAGCTACTACACCTTC. Joined to the reference TRBV29-1 and TRBJ1-2 proteins, this CDR3 gives the full variable domain: SAVISQKPSRDICQRGTSLTIQCQVDSQVTMMFWYRQQPGQSLTLIATANQGSEATYESGFVIDKFPISRPNLTFSTLTVSNMSPEDSSIYLCSVDPDSYYTFGSGTRLTVV.